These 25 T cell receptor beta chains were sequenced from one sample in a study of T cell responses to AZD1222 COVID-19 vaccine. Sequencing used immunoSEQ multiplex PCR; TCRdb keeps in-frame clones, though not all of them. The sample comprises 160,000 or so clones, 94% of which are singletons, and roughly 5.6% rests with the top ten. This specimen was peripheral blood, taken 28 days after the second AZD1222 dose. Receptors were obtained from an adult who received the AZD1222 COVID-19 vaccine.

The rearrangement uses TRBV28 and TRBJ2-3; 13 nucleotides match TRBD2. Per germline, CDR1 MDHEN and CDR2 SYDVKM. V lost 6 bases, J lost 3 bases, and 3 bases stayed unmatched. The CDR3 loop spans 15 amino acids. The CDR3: CASSPGLAGTDTQYF. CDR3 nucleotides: TGTGCCAGCAGCCCGGGACTAGCGGGAACAGATACGCAGTATTTT.

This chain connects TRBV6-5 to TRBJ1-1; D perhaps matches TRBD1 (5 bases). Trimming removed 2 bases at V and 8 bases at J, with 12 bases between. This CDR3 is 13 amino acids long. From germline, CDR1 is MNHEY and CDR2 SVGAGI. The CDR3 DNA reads TGTGCCAGCAGTTACCCCCCCCGGGGGGAAGCTTTCTTT. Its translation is CASSYPPRGEAFF.

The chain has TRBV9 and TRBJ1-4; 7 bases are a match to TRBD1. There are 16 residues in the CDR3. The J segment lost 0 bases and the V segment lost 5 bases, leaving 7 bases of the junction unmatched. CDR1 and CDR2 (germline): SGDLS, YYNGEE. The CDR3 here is CASSPQGVATNEKLFF. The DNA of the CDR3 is TGTGCCAGCAGTCCCCAGGGGGTAGCAACTAATGAAAAACTGTTTTTT.

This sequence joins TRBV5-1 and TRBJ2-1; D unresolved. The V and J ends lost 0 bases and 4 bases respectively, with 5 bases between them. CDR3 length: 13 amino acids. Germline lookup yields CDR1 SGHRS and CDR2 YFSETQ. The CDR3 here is CASSLETYNEQFF. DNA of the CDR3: TGCGCCAGCAGCTTGGAGACTTACAATGAGCAGTTCTTC. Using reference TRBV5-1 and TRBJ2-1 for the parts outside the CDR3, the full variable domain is KAGVTQTPRYLIKTRGQQVTLSCSPISGHRSVSWYQQTPGQGLQFLFEYFSETQRNKGNFPGRFSGRQFSNSRSEMNVSTLELGDSALYLCASSLETYNEQFFGPGTRLTVL.

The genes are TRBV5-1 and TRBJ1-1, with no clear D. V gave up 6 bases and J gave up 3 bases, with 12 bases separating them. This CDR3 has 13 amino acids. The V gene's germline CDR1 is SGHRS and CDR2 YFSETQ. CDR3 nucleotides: TGCGCCAGCAACCCCTCGGCAGACACTGAAGCTTTCTTT. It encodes CASNPSADTEAFF.

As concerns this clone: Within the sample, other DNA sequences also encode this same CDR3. CDR3 in DNA: TGTGCCAGCAGTGCGGGACAGAGCTCCTACAATGAGCAGTTCTTC. Translating gives CASSAGQSSYNEQFF. The chain joins TRBV2 to TRBJ2-1; 7 positions match TRBD1. V lost 4 bases and J lost 0; bases outside the gene matches: 3. The CDR3 runs 15 residues. Germline V lookup: CDR1 SNHLY, CDR2 FYNNEI.

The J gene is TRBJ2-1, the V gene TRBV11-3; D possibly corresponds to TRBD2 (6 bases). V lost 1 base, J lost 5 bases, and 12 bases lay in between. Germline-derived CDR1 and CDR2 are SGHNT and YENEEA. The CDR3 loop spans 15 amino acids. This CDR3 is CASSLAGALNNEQFF. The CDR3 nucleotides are TGTGCCAGCAGCTTAGCGGGAGCCCTAAACAATGAGCAGTTCTTC.

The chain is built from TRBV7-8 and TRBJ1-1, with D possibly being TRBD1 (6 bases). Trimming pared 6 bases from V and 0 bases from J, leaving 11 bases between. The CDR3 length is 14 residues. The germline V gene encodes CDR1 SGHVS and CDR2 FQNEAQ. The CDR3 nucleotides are TGTGCCAGCAGAAACGGACAGTTGAACACTGAAGCTTTCTTT. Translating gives CASRNGQLNTEAFF.

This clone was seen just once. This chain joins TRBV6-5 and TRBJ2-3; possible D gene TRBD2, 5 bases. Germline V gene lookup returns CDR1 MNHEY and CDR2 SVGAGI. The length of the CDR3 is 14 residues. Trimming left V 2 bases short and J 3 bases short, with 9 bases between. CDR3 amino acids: CASSYRSGTDTQYF. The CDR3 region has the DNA TGTGCCAGCAGTTACAGGAGCGGAACAGATACGCAGTATTTT.

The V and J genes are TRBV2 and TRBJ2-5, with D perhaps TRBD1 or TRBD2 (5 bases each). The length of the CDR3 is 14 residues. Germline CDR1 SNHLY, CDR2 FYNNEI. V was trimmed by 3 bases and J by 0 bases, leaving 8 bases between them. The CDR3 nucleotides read TGTGCCAGCAGTGAGTTGGGACACCAAGAGACCCAGTACTTC. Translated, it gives CASSELGHQETQYF.

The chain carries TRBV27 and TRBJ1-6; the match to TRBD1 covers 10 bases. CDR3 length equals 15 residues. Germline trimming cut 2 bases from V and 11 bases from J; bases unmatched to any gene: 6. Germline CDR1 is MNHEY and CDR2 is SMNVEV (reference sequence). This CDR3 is CASSLGDRGSAPLHF. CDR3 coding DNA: TGTGCCAGCAGTTTAGGGGACAGGGGATCGGCACCCCTCCACTTT.

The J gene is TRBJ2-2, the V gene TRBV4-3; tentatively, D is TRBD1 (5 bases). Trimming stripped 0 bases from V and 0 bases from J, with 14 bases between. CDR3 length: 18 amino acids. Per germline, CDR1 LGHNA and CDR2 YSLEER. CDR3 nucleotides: TGCGCCAGCAGCCAAGAAAGGCAGGGTAGTTCGAACACCGGGGAGCTGTTTTTT. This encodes CASSQERQGSSNTGELFF.

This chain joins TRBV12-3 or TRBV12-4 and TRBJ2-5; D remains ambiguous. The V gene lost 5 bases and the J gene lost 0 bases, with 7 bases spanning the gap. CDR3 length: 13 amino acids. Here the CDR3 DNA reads TGTGCCAGCAGTGAGAATTACCAAGAGACCCAGTACTTC. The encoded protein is CASSENYQETQYF.

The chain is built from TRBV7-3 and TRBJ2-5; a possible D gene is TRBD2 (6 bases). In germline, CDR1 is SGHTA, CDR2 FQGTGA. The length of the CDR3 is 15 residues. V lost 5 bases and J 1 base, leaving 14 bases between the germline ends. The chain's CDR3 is CASSPTAGFQETQYF. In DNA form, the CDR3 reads TGTGCCAGCAGCCCAACGGCGGGGTTCCAAGAGACCCAGTACTTC.

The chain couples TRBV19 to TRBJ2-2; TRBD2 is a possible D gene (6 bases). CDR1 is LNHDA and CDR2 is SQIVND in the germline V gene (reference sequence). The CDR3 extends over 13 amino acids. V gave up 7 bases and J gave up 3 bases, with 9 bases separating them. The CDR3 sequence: CASNGGDTGELFF. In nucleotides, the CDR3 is TGTGCCAGTAACGGCGGGGACACCGGGGAGCTGTTTTTT. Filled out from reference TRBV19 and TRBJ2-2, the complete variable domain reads DGGITQSPKYLFRKEGQNVTLSCEQNLNHDAMYWYRQDPGQGLRLIYYSQIVNDFQKGDIAEGYSVSREKKESFPLTVTSAQKNPTAFYLCASNGGDTGELFFGEGSRLTVL.

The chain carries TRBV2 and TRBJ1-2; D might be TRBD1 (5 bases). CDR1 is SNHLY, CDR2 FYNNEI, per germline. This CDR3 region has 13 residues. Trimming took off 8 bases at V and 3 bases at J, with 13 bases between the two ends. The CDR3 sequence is CASVAPTDYGYTF. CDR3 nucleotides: TGTGCCAGCGTAGCCCCGACAGACTATGGCTACACCTTC.

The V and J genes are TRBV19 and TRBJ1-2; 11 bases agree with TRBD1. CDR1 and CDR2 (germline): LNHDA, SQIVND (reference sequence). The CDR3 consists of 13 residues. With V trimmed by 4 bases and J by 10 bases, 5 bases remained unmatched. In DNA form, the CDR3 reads TGTGCCAGTAGTACCCCGGGACAGGGGGTCTACACCTTC. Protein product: CASSTPGQGVYTF.

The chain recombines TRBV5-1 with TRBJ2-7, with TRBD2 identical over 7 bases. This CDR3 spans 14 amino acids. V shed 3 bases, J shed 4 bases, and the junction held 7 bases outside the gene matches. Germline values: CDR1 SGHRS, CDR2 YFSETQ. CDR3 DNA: TGCGCCAGCAGCTCTGACAGCGGGGTATACGAGCAGTACTTC. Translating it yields CASSSDSGVYEQYF. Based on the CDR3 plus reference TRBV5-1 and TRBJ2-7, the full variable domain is KAGVTQTPRYLIKTRGQQVTLSCSPISGHRSVSWYQQTPGQGLQFLFEYFSETQRNKGNFPGRFSGRQFSNSRSEMNVSTLELGDSALYLCASSSDSGVYEQYFGPGTRLTVT.

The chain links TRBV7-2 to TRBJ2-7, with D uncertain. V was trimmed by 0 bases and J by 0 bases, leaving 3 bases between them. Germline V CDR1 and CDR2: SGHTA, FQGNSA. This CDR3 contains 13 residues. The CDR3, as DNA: TGTGCCAGCAGCTTAGCGACCTCCTACGAGCAGTACTTC. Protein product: CASSLATSYEQYF.

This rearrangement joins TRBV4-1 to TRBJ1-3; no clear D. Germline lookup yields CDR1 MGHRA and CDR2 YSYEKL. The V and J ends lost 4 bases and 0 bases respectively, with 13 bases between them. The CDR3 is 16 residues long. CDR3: CASSPGRLGSGNTIYF. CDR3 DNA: TGCGCCAGCAGCCCTGGCCGCCTAGGCTCTGGAAACACCATATATTTT.

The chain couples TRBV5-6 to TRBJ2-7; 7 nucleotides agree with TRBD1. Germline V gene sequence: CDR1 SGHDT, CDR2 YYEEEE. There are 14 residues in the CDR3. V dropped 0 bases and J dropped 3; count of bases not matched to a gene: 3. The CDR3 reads CASSLGTGYYEQYF. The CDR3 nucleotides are TGTGCCAGCAGCTTGGGGACAGGCTACTACGAGCAGTACTTC.

This CDR3 reads CASTPVNSFETQYF. CDR3 nucleotides: TGTGCCAGCACCCCAGTGAATAGCTTTGAGACCCAGTACTTC. The V call is TRBV7-2, the J call TRBJ2-5; the D is unclear. Trimming cost V 7 bases and J 5 bases, with 17 bases left between them. The germline CDR1 and CDR2 sequences are SGHTA and FQGNSA. The CDR3 runs to 14 residues.

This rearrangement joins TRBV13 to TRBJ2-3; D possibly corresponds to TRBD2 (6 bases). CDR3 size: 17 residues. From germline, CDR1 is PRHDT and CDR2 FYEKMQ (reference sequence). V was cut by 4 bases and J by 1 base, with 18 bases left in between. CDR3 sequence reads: CASSSPGERGGTDTQYF. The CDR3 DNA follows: TGTGCCAGCAGCTCTCCGGGGGAGCGTGGGGGCACAGATACGCAGTATTTT.

The CDR3 here is CASSLGLSGNEQFF. The CDR3 DNA follows: TGTGCCAGCAGCTTAGGTCTCAGCGGGAATGAGCAGTTCTTC. The chain carries TRBV7-2 and TRBJ2-1, with D possibly matching TRBD2 (6 bases). Germline values: CDR1 SGHTA, CDR2 FQGNSA. This CDR3 is 14 amino acids long. Deletions cut 1 base from V and 7 bases from J, with 11 bases between.

The CDR3 is CASSVQGASGNTIYF. Written as DNA, the CDR3 is TGCGCCAGCAGCGTACAGGGGGCGTCTGGAAACACCATATATTTT. The rearrangement links TRBV5-1 to TRBJ1-3, with TRBD1 identical over 9 bases. There are 15 residues in the CDR3. The V gene end was trimmed by 4 bases and the J gene end by 1 base; junction bases not matched to a gene: 3. Germline CDR1 SGHRS, CDR2 YFSETQ.